This section outlines one TCR beta chain sequence together with its context. The germline V gene encodes CDR1 LNHDA and CDR2 SQIVND (reference sequence). The CDR3 length is 14 residues. The trim removed 4 bases at V and 4 bases at J, leaving 7 bases unmatched. This table comes from immunoSEQ multiplex PCR, and its TCRdb copy is limited to in-frame clones, with some not included. This table has around 64,000 clones, about 90% appearing once. These data originate in a study of OX40 agonist ivuxolimab in advanced cancers. Study background: Partial responses were achieved by three patients, one with hepatocellular carcinoma and two with cutaneous melanoma.

The gene calls are TRBV19 and TRBJ2-7; the match to TRBD2 covers 7 bases. The input for sequencing was CD4+ or CD8+ T cells sorted from blood, taken in a trial of the OX40 agonist ivuxolimab. The TCR originated in an adult with an advanced solid tumor such as melanoma, head and neck, liver or kidney cancer. CDR3 residues: CASSRSGVGYEQYF. The CDR3, as DNA: TGTGCCAGTAGTAGGAGCGGGGTAGGGTACGAGCAGTACTTC. The variable domain in full, completed from reference TRBV19 and TRBJ2-7, reads DGGITQSPKYLFRKEGQNVTLSCEQNLNHDAMYWYRQDPGQGLRLIYYSQIVNDFQKGDIAEGYSVSREKKESFPLTVTSAQKNPTAFYLCASSRSGVGYEQYFGPGTRLTVT.